This T cell receptor beta chain was documented in a study of cytomegalovirus exposure and HLA in healthy donors. The PCR used 60 Vbeta and 13 Jbeta primers. The repertoire was sequenced with immunoSEQ multiplex PCR; TCRdb's copy has only in-frame clones and lacks some. The sample gives 200,000 or so clones, around 83% of which show up once; approximately 0.74% is in the top ten. As to this clone: Its antigen is unknown.

Study results and caveats: As a later analysis showed, a missense DCLRE1C variant was linked to trimming of TCR beta V- and J-genes. Previously analyzed data showed that most TCR beta V segments were productive at a frequency of about 87% or about 30%. When a later analysis was performed, an Asian-associated ancestry cluster reportedly had fewer N-insertions than the roughly 700-donor mean.

Germline CDR1 and CDR2: SGHTA and FQGTGA. V was pared by 1 base and J by 7 bases, with 19 bases between. The CDR3 has 16 amino acids. The V call is TRBV7-3, the J call TRBJ1-1; D uncertain. Sequencing was done on a sample of PBMCs. This sequence originates from a woman aged 18-30 years in good health and CMV-seronegative. The CDR3 coding sequence is TGTGCCAGCAGCTTAATTAGGAGGAAGGCCAGCCATGAAGCTTTCTTT. Amino acid sequence: CASSLIRRKASHEAFF. Drawing the rest from reference TRBV7-3 and TRBJ1-1, the complete variable domain is GAGVSQTPSNKVTEKGKYVELRCDPISGHTALYWYRQSLGQGPEFLIYFQGTGAADDSGLPNDRFFAVRPEGSVSTLKIQRTERGDSAVYLCASSLIRRKASHEAFFGQGTRLTVV.